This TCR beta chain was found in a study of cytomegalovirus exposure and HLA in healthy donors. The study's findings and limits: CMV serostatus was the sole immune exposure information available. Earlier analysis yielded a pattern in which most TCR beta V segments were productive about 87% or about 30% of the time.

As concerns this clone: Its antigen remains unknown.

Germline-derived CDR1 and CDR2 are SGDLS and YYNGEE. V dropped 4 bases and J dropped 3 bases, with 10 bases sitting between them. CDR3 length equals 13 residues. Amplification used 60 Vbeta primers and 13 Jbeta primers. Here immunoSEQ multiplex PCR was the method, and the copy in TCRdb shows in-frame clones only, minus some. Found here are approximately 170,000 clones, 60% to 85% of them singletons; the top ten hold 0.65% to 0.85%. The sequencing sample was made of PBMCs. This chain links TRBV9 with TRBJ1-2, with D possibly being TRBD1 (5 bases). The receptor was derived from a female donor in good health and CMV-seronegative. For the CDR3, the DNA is TGTGCCAGCAGCTCCGGACACTACTATGGCTACACCTTC. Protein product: CASSSGHYYGYTF.